A selection of T cell receptor beta chains follows, all from one sample in a study of cytomegalovirus exposure and HLA in healthy donors. Clones were read by immunoSEQ multiplex PCR, and TCRdb kept only the in-frame ones, dropping some. The sample includes over 150,000 clones, roughly 80% seen only once; the top ten take roughly 2%. Sequencing used PBMCs. The receptor set was obtained from a human donor in good health. CDR3s leave out the opening cysteine and the closing phenylalanine or tryptophan. Each record gives: V gene, CDR3 protein.

>TRBV5-1
ASRRGQTNTEAF
>TRBV7-9
ASSARTGTTGELF
>TRBV19
ASSRTGDREQY
>TRBV5-1
ASSWRGTSGGIDTQY
>TRBV27
ASSLGGVDTQY
>TRBV10-3
AISEGTEGGYT
>TRBV29-1
SVQGATNSPLH
>TRBV6-1
ASILWLYQETQY
>TRBV5-6
ASSLMGPRFGQY
>TRBV5-1
ASSLASFGTGASTGELF
>TRBV6-5
ASSLAGEHNEQF
>TRBV6-1
ASSEGSGGGYNEQF
>TRBV9
ASSVGKRGGSETQY
>TRBV18
ASSPPSRGAYEQY
>TRBV13
ASSGLGGNWGYT
>TRBV7-9
ASSSRWDRGSGRTDTQY
>TRBV12-5
ASGLRVSSTDTQY
>TRBV5-1
ASGISGDTEAF
>TRBV6-5
ASSPGNQETQY
>TRBV10-3
AISGATGGGETQY
>TRBV18
ASSPLVGSAPKETQY
>TRBV7-7
ASSTDTLGEQY
>TRBV7-2
ASSLGQGFHGYT
>TRBV7-2
ASSLNPGLKETQY
>TRBV7-9
SSSLGTGTQH
>TRBV7-6
ASSPSPSGGRETQY
>TRBV4-3
ASSRNTGDSEAF
>TRBV5-8
ASRTTGTYSNQPQH
>TRBV5-1
ASSEDRGGNTIY
>TRBV28
ASIRQGDDFGGYT
>TRBV11-2
ASSSTGYEQY
>TRBV6-6
ASSYSADYNSPLH
>TRBV5-1
ASSLSGTGEAF
>TRBV29-1
SVGREGYEQY
>TRBV10-3
ATSGGRDTGELF
>TRBV9
ASSVGQGLGTDTQY
>TRBV7-9
SSSFFFIPDRAYNEQF
>TRBV18
ASSPRADTQY
>TRBV5-5
ASRAVADRRTDTQY
>TRBV29-1
SVKTWTGPYEAF
>TRBV7-9
ASSLEGATNEKLF
>TRBV19
ASSTGPYEQY
>TRBV6-5
ASSYSTGTALWAF
>TRBV10-3
AISEASGGALDTQY
>TRBV15
ATSREGLAGAYEQY
>TRBV5-4
ASSNVSTEAF
>TRBV9
ASSEAVSRLAGRNEQF
>TRBV5-1
ASSFGVGTEAF
>TRBV15
ATSTPGETEAF
>TRBV5-6
ASSLVPGRGVTEAF
>TRBV9
ASSVEGVGANVLT
>TRBV6-1
ASSGITGTLTHFSYEQY
>TRBV4-3
ASSQRLAGGSYEQY
>TRBV4-3
ASSQRGGGYTDTQY
>TRBV6-6
ASSLGPPGDQPQH
>TRBV2
ASSDTRGTGELF
>TRBV4-2
ASSQGQEALSYEQY